This TCR beta chain was identified in a study of blood T cell repertoires in COVID-19. The ends lost 4 bases at V and 5 bases at J; junction bases unmatched: 8. The V gene's germline CDR1 is SGHRS and CDR2 YFSETQ. The CDR3 covers 15 residues. Libraries were prepared by immunoSEQ multiplex PCR; TCRdb keeps only in-frame clonotypes and omits some of them. This sample has fewer than 120,000 clones, with around 89% found just once. Sequencing was performed on peripheral blood. The chain carries TRBV5-1 and TRBJ1-5; TRBD1 agrees at 8 bases. This sequence was found in a woman aged 45 to 65 with acute or convalescent COVID-19. CDR3 in DNA: TGCGCCAGCAGCCCGACAGGGGATACCCATCAGCCCCAGCATTTT. This encodes CASSPTGDTHQPQHF.